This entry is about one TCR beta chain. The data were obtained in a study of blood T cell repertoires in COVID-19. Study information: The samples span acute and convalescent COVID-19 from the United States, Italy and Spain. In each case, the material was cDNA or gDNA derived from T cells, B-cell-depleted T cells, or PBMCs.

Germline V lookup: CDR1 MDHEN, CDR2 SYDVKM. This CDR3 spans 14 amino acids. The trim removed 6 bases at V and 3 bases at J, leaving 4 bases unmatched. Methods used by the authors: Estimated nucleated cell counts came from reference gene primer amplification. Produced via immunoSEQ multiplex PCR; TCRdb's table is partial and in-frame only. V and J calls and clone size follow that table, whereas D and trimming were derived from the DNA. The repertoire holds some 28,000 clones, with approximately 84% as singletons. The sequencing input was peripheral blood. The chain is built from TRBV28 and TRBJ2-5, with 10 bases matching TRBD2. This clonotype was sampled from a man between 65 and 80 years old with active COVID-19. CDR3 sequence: CASRDTSGEETQYF. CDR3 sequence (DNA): TGTGCCAGCAGAGACACTAGCGGGGAAGAGACCCAGTACTTC.